This T cell receptor (beta chain) was sequenced during a study of glioma-infiltrating T cells after dendritic cell vaccination. For the study at large: Patients had newly diagnosed or recurrent glioblastoma and received dendritic cell vaccines. Treatment, given 2003 to 2012, was autologous tumor lysate-pulsed dendritic cell vaccination. Findings and caveats of the study: Complete blood and tumor specimen sets were limited to few patients.

Primers: 60 V beta forward and 13 J beta reverse. The repertoire was sequenced with immunoSEQ multiplex PCR; TCRdb's copy has only in-frame clones and lacks some. Here the sample spans tens of thousands of clones, approximately 78% being singletons. Remarks on this clone: No antigen is known for it.

Time point denoted: after dendritic cell vaccination, including at tumor progression/relapse. V shed 8 bases and J 5 bases; nucleotides not matched to a gene: 14. Germline lookup yields CDR1 SGHTA and CDR2 FQGNSA. The CDR3 has 16 amino acids. The sequenced sample was blood, obtained after dendritic cell vaccination. The rearrangement links TRBV7-2 to TRBJ2-2, with TRBD2 matching 7 bases. This receptor was identified in a human donor with glioblastoma. The CDR3 protein is CASALTSLAATGELFF. CDR3 coding DNA: TGTGCCAGCGCACTGACTAGCCTAGCCGCGACCGGGGAGCTGTTTTTT.